The rows below give T cell receptor beta chains drawn from one sample of a study of blood T cell repertoires in COVID-19. Sequencing used immunoSEQ multiplex PCR; TCRdb keeps in-frame clones, though not all of them. The sample holds 250,000 or so clones, about 82% seen once. Material: peripheral blood. The receptor set was obtained from a woman aged 60-75 years with active or convalescent COVID-19. Each CDR3 is given with its conserved first and last residue. Each record gives: clone size, J gene, V gene, D gene, CDR3 DNA, CDR3 protein. A D gene is named only where the DNA matches it firmly. A row's size may be missing; if present it is once, few, many or a size class.

>few|TRBJ2-7|TRBV20-1|.
TGCAGTGCTCGGACAGCCTACGAGCAGTACTTC
CSARTAYEQYF
>.|TRBJ2-5|TRBV2|.
TGTGCCAGCAGTCAGGAGGAATCACGCGGGACCCAGTACTTC
CASSQEESRGTQYF
>.|TRBJ2-5|TRBV2|TRBD2
TGTGCCAGCAATCGCCTAGCGGAAGAGACCCAGTACTTC
CASNRLAEETQYF
>.|TRBJ1-6|TRBV30|TRBD1
TGTGCCTGGACCACTCTCAGGGGGCGCGATTCACCCCTCCACTTT
CAWTTLRGRDSPLHF
>.|TRBJ2-1|TRBV10-3|TRBD2
TGTGCCATCACAGGCGGGAGGGGTTCCTACAATGAGCAGTTCTTC
CAITGGRGSYNEQFF
>.|TRBJ2-5|TRBV10-1|.
TGCGCCAGCAGTGAGTACGGGGAAGAGACCCAGTACTTC
CASSEYGEETQYF
>.|TRBJ2-1|TRBV4-2|TRBD2
TGTGCCAGCAGCCTCACTAGCGGGAGCCTCCGGGAGCAGTTCTTC
CASSLTSGSLREQFF
>once|TRBJ2-2|TRBV7-6|.
TGTGCCAGCAGCTCCTCAGGGTCCGGGGAGCTGTTTTTT
CASSSSGSGELFF
>.|TRBJ2-7|TRBV5-1|.
TGCGCCAGCAGCTCGGGGTACGAGCAGTACTTC
CASSSGYEQYF
>.|TRBJ2-3|TRBV30|TRBD2
TGTGCCTGGACCGTAGGGGGGACTAGCGGACGGGTCACAGATACGCAGTATTTT
CAWTVGGTSGRVTDTQYF
>.|TRBJ1-1|TRBV15|TRBD1
TGTGCCACCAGCAGAGGAGGGACAGCTTTGAACACTGAAGCTTTCTTT
CATSRGGTALNTEAFF
>.|TRBJ1-1|TRBV19|.
TGTGCCAGTAGTATTGGCAGGTCGATGAACACTGAAGCTTTCTTT
CASSIGRSMNTEAFF
>.|TRBJ2-5|TRBV28|TRBD2
TGTGCCAGCAGTTTGCCTAGCGGGGGTTTGGAGACCCAGTACTTC
CASSLPSGGLETQYF
>.|TRBJ2-3|TRBV7-9|TRBD2
TGTGCCAGCAGCTCGACCCTGGGACTAGCGGGGGTAGATACGCAGTATTTT
CASSSTLGLAGVDTQYF
>.|TRBJ2-4|TRBV30|.
TGTGCCTGGAGTGTACGGACACGACGGTACTTC
CAWSVRTRRYF
>.|TRBJ1-1|TRBV29-1|TRBD1
TGCAGCGTTGGTAACAGGGGTGGTGGCACTGAAGCTTTCTTT
CSVGNRGGGTEAFF
>once|TRBJ2-2|TRBV6-4|TRBD2
TGTGCCAGCAGCCGAACTAGCGGGGGGGCCCTCCTCGGGGAGCTGTTTTTT
CASSRTSGGALLGELFF
>.|TRBJ2-1|TRBV9|TRBD1
TGTGCCAGCAGCGCCCGGGACAGGGACAATGAGCAGTTCTTC
CASSARDRDNEQFF
>.|TRBJ1-4|TRBV5-4|TRBD1
TGTGCCAGCAGCAAAGGACAGGGGGGTAATGAAAAACTGTTTTTT
CASSKGQGGNEKLFF
>.|TRBJ2-1|TRBV11-2|.
TGTGCCAGCAGCTTTGCGGGTACGAAAGGCAATGAGCAGTTCTTC
CASSFAGTKGNEQFF
>.|TRBJ1-2|TRBV15|.
TGTGCCACCAGCAGAGATATCCAGGACACCGGATCCACCTTC
CATSRDIQDTGSTF
>.|TRBJ2-7|TRBV5-4|.
TGTGCCAGCAGCCGGTCCCCCGGGTTGTACGAGCAGTACTTC
CASSRSPGLYEQYF
>.|TRBJ1-5|TRBV10-3|TRBD1
TGTGCCATCAGTGCGCAGGGGGCGAGCAATCAGCCCCAGCATTTT
CAISAQGASNQPQHF
>.|TRBJ1-1|TRBV6-6|.
TGTGCCAGCAGTTACAGGGGTGTACCCCCGAACACTGAAGCTTTCTTT
CASSYRGVPPNTEAFF
>.|TRBJ2-1|TRBV11-3|TRBD1
TGTGCCAGCAGCCTCCGGGACAGGGAGATCAATGAGCAGTTCTTC
CASSLRDREINEQFF
>.|TRBJ2-5|TRBV7-9|.
TGTGCCGCGTCCGGCACGACAGAAGAGACCCAGTACTTC
CAASGTTEETQYF
>.|TRBJ2-1|TRBV7-6|TRBD2
TGTGCCAGCAGCTTAGCGCACCGGGGGGACTACAATGAGCAGTTCTTC
CASSLAHRGDYNEQFF
>.|TRBJ1-6|TRBV4-2|TRBD1
TGTGCCAGCAGCCAAGATTGGGACAGCTCCATAGGTTATTCACCCCTCCACTTT
CASSQDWDSSIGYSPLHF
>.|TRBJ2-1|TRBV11-3|.
TGTGCCAGCAGCTTGGGGACACTGACCTACAATGAGCAGTTCTTC
CASSLGTLTYNEQFF
>.|TRBJ1-1|TRBV5-1|TRBD1
TGCGCCAGCAGCGTGGACAGGGGAAGGACTGAAGCTTTCTTT
CASSVDRGRTEAFF
>.|TRBJ1-5|TRBV6-6|.
TGTGCCAGCAGGCCTCCTACAGGGTATAGCAATCAGCCCCAGCATTTT
CASRPPTGYSNQPQHF
>few|TRBJ2-2|TRBV2|.
TGTGCCAGCAGTGAGCAGGTTGGCTTCGGGGAGCTGTTTTTT
CASSEQVGFGELFF
>.|TRBJ1-1|TRBV27|TRBD1
TGTGCCAGCAGCGTCAGGGGGTCCGGCACTGAAGCTTTCTTT
CASSVRGSGTEAFF
>.|TRBJ2-1|TRBV7-2|TRBD2
TGTGCCAGCAGCTTAGAAGGGACTAGCGGGTTTTACAATGAGCAGTTCTTC
CASSLEGTSGFYNEQFF
>.|TRBJ1-3|TRBV19|.
TGTGCCAGTAGTATAGGTGGGAGCTCTGGAAACACCATATATTTT
CASSIGGSSGNTIYF
>.|TRBJ2-2|TRBV6-5|TRBD2
TGTGCCAGCACTAGCGGAGGCGCGAACACCGGGGAGCTGTTTTTT
CASTSGGANTGELFF
>.|TRBJ1-2|TRBV6-5|.
TGTGCCAGCAGTTATTCAGTCTCAACGGGCTACACCTTC
CASSYSVSTGYTF
>.|TRBJ2-7|TRBV4-2|TRBD2
TGTGCCAGCAGTAGTAGTAGATCAAGCGGGAGCACCTACGAGCAGTACTTC
CASSSSRSSGSTYEQYF
>.|TRBJ2-1|TRBV10-2|TRBD2
TGCGCCAGCAGTGAAAGGACTAGCGGGTTAAATGAGCAGTTCTTC
CASSERTSGLNEQFF
>.|TRBJ1-3|TRBV5-4|TRBD1
TGTGCCAGCAGCAGAACAGGGGTCTCTGGAAACACCATATATTTT
CASSRTGVSGNTIYF
>.|TRBJ2-1|TRBV7-8|.
TGTGCCAGCAGCTTGGGGCGGAACAATGAGCAGTTCTTC
CASSLGRNNEQFF
>.|TRBJ2-2|TRBV7-2|TRBD2
TGTGCCAGCAGCTTACTAGCGGGACGTAACACCGGGGAGCTGTTTTTT
CASSLLAGRNTGELFF
>few|TRBJ2-7|TRBV5-5|TRBD2
TGTGCCAGCAGCCCCTTAGCGGGAGGAAACGAGCAGTACTTC
CASSPLAGGNEQYF
>.|TRBJ1-2|TRBV11-2|.
TGTGCCAGCTCCGAGAGGGTCTATGGCTACACCTTC
CASSERVYGYTF